The source of this TCR beta chain is a study of T cells in Graves' hyperthyroidism and ophthalmopathy. Whole-study context: Any treatment followed the collection of peripheral blood at initial diagnosis. Study-level results: Most thyroid clonotypes expanded above 0.001 appeared in blood too.

This clonotype was recorded a few times. Its target is unknown. This CDR3 is 12 amino acids long. After removal of 7 bases from V and 5 bases from J, the junction contained 5 bases not matched to a gene. The germline gives CDR1 DFQATT, CDR2 SNEGSKA (reference sequence). The investigators amplified TCR beta CDR3 regions from RNA transcripts. HTBI primers drove first-round RT-PCR of the TCR CDR3. TCRdb itself ran the multiplex PCR reads through MiXCR, one entry per CDR3 protein. The table records 350,000 to 450,000 distinct CDR3 sequences, about 15% of them present only once. Graves' hyperthyroidism showing no ophthalmopathy progression within 18 months was considered stable. Newly diagnosed patients aged 18 to 65 had hyperthyroidism of under 2 months' duration.

This rearrangement joins TRBV20-1 to TRBJ2-3, with 8 bases aligning to TRBD2. The sample was blood. This receptor was taken from a woman aged 60-75 years with Graves' hyperthyroidism. The CDR3 nucleotides are TGCAGTGTAGTCCGGGGGGGAGATACGCAGTATTTT. As protein: CSVVRGGDTQYF.